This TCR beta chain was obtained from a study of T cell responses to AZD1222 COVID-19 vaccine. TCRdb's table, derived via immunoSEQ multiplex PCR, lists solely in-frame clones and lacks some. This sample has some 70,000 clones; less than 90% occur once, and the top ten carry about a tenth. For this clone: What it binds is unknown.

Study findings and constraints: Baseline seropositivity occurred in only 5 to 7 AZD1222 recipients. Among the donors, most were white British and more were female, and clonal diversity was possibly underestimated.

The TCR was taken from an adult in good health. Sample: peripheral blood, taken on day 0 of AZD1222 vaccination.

In DNA form, the CDR3 reads TGTGCCATCAGTGTAGACTCCTACGAGCAGTACTTC. Its translation is CAISVDSYEQYF. The rearrangement uses TRBV10-3 and TRBJ2-7, with D unclear. The V gene's germline CDR1 is ENHRY and CDR2 SYGVKD. The CDR3 has 12 residues. The V gene lost 4 bases and the J gene lost 0 bases, with 4 bases spanning the gap.